The clone carrying this T cell receptor (beta chain) appeared a few times. The source of the sample is a study of blood T cell repertoires in COVID-19. Methods used by the authors: Estimation of nucleated cell counts was performed using reference gene primer amplification. Generated by immunoSEQ multiplex PCR, the TCRdb table keeps only in-frame clones and is missing some. V, J and clone size are those of that table, while D and trimming were read from the DNA. Of 140,000 to 150,000 clones listed, around 89% are singletons. Sequencing was carried out using peripheral blood. The sequence derives from a human donor with COVID-19, enrolled during active disease. The donor label of this sample is uncertain.

The CDR3 DNA reads TGTGCCAGCTCTCCTACCCGGGAGGGATACAATGAGCAGTTCTTC. This translates into CASSPTREGYNEQFF. The chain couples TRBV18 to TRBJ2-1; 8 nucleotides agree with TRBD2. The CDR3 extends over 15 amino acids. J lost 4 bases, V lost 6 bases, and 8 bases had no gene match. Looked up from germline, CDR1 is KGHSH and CDR2 is LQKENI.